Shown below are 25 T cell receptor beta chains from a single sample sequenced in a study of blood T cells in healthy people across ages. Primers used in a second PCR of about 7 to 12 cycles were a sample-barcoded 5' primer and a J-beta primer mix. TCRdb reanalysed the 5' RACE reads using MiXCR and keeps one entry per CDR3 protein. The top ten clones hold around 2.1% of a sample with 1.5 million to 2 million distinct CDR3 sequences, around half of them seen once. The sample comprised blood. The receptors shown here come from a woman aged 40 to 50 in good health.

This clonotype was picked up a small number of times. The chain joins TRBV27 to TRBJ2-1, with D possibly matching TRBD2 (6 bases). The CDR3 has 14 amino acids. In germline, CDR1 is MNHEY, CDR2 SMNVEV (reference sequence). V was pared by 10 bases and J by 5 bases, with 18 bases between. The CDR3 region is CATPGGNMNNEQFF. The CDR3 DNA reads TGTGCCACCCCGGGCGGGAATATGAACAATGAGCAGTTCTTC.

This clonotype has more than one count but fewer than ten. This CDR3 is CASTPDRANQPQHF. For the CDR3, the DNA is TGTGCCAGCACCCCCGACAGGGCCAATCAGCCCCAGCATTTT. The chain recombines TRBV12-3 or TRBV12-4 with TRBJ1-5; 7 positions match TRBD1. J was trimmed by 3 bases and V by 7 bases; bases with no gene match: 6. This CDR3 is built from 14 residues.

The rearrangement joins TRBV27 to TRBJ2-1; 7 bases are a match to TRBD2. CDR1 and CDR2 from the germline V gene are MNHEY and SMNVEV (reference sequence). The CDR3 contains 12 residues. J lost 10 bases, V lost 3 bases, and 3 bases had no gene match. DNA of the CDR3: TGTGCCAGCAGTTTCTCCGGGGGGGAGCAGTTCTTC. Its protein is CASSFSGGEQFF.

The chain combines TRBV20-1 with TRBJ2-1, with 9 bases fitting TRBD1. CDR1 is DFQATT and CDR2 is SNEGSKA in the germline V gene (reference sequence). The CDR3 totals 15 residues. Losses at the gene ends were 5 bases for V and 7 bases for J; bases not matched to a gene: 12. The CDR3 sequence: CSAGTGTGWTNEQFF. CDR3 sequence (DNA): TGCAGTGCTGGTACCGGGACAGGGTGGACGAATGAGCAGTTCTTC.

This clonotype was seen only a few times. V and J are TRBV24-1 and TRBJ2-5; D possibly corresponds to TRBD1 (6 bases). CDR1 is KGHDR, CDR2 SFDVKD, per germline. The CDR3 is made up of 15 amino acids. Trimming removed 3 bases from V and 5 bases from J, with 15 bases in between. The CDR3 DNA sequence: TGTGCCACCAGTGATCGGGACACCGCAAGGGAGACCCAGTACTTC. It yields the protein CATSDRDTARETQYF.

This clonotype was found a few times. The chain combines TRBV5-6 with TRBJ1-5; TRBD1 might be the D (5 bases). This CDR3 has 15 amino acids. Germline V gives CDR1 SGHDT, CDR2 YYEEEE. Between the trimmed V and J ends, which lost 2 bases and 1 base, there was a span of 10 bases. CDR3 sequence: CASSFQGASNQPQHF. CDR3 sequence (DNA): TGTGCCAGCAGCTTTCAGGGAGCAAGCAATCAGCCCCAGCATTTT.

This rearrangement joins TRBV5-1 to TRBJ1-4, with D unclear. This CDR3 has 16 residues. The V gene lost 2 bases and the J gene lost 0 bases, with 11 bases spanning the gap. The germline CDR1 and CDR2 sequences are SGHRS and YFSETQ. The CDR3 sequence: CASSFWTSPTNEKLFF. CDR3 coding DNA: TGCGCCAGCAGCTTTTGGACGAGCCCAACTAATGAAAAACTGTTTTTT.

V usage is TRBV27 and J usage is TRBJ2-3; 13 bases match TRBD2. V lost 4 bases to trimming and J lost 8 bases; unmatched junction nucleotides: 9. CDR3 length: 16 amino acids. The germline CDR1 and CDR2 sequences are MNHEY and SMNVEV (reference sequence). CDR3 loop: CASSSRTSGGPGTQYF. In DNA form, the CDR3 reads TGTGCCAGCAGTTCACGGACTAGCGGGGGTCCGGGTACGCAGTATTTT.

This chain links TRBV25-1 with TRBJ2-7; 8 bases are shared with TRBD2. The better agreement between TRBJ2-5 and the DNA end casts doubt on the J call. The CDR3 sequence is 13 residues long. Germline CDR1 MGHDK, CDR2 SYGVNS. The CDR3 loop is CASSEAGGGTQYF. CDR3 bases: TGTGCCAGCAGTGAGGCGGGGGGCGGGACCCAGTACTTC.

The table lists this clonotype with a few counts. This chain connects TRBV12-3 or TRBV12-4 to TRBJ2-5; D might be TRBD1 (6 bases). Trimming shortened V by 3 bases and J by 3 bases, and 17 bases separated the two germline ends. CDR3 length: 16 residues. For the CDR3, the DNA is TGTGCCAGCAGTTTGGACAGTACCTGGGGAAAAGAGACCCAGTACTTC. This sequence encodes CASSLDSTWGKETQYF.

The chain recombines TRBV11-2 with TRBJ2-7; 10 bases map to TRBD1. This CDR3 region has 16 residues. CDR1 and CDR2 (germline): SGHAT, FQNNGV. J was trimmed by 4 bases and V by 1 base; bases with no gene match: 7. CDR3 loop: CASSLGHRGQGYEQYF. The CDR3 DNA follows: TGTGCCAGCAGCTTAGGACACAGGGGACAGGGGTACGAGCAGTACTTC.

This clonotype has just a few counts. The chain combines TRBV3-1 with TRBJ1-2, with 8 bases matching TRBD1. The CDR3 contains 14 residues. V trimming: 3 bases; J trimming: 4 bases; junction bases outside the gene matches: 4. Looked up from germline, CDR1 is LGHDT and CDR2 is YNNKEL (reference sequence). The CDR3 region is CASSQRQGTYGYTF. The DNA for the CDR3 is TGTGCCAGCAGCCAGCGACAGGGGACCTATGGCTACACCTTC.

This rearrangement joins TRBV5-1 to TRBJ2-7, with 13 positions matching TRBD2. Germline V gene lookup returns CDR1 SGHRS and CDR2 YFSETQ. This CDR3 has 16 amino acids. V was pared by 2 bases and J by 4 bases, with 6 bases of the junction left unmatched. CDR3 in amino acids: CASSFSSTSGRYEQYF. The CDR3 nucleotides are TGCGCCAGCAGCTTCTCTTCGACTAGCGGGAGGTACGAGCAGTACTTC.

The sample holds many counts of this clonotype. The chain joins TRBV6-2 or TRBV6-3 to TRBJ2-3, with D unclear. The V end was cut by 8 bases, the J end by 6 bases, with 9 bases between. The V gene's germline CDR1 is MNHEY and CDR2 SVGEGT. The length of the CDR3 is 11 residues. The CDR3 region is CASSYWDTQYF. The CDR3 region has the DNA TGTGCCAGCTCCTATTGGGATACGCAGTATTTT.

The rearrangement links TRBV5-5 to TRBJ2-1, with 9 bases aligning to TRBD2. J was trimmed by 5 bases and V by 3 bases; bases with no gene match: 6. CDR1 SGHKS and CDR2 YYEKEE come from the germline V gene (reference sequence). This CDR3 comprises 15 residues. CDR3 loop: CASSWFAGGHNEQFF. The CDR3 coding sequence is TGTGCCAGCAGCTGGTTTGCGGGGGGGCACAATGAGCAGTTCTTC.

The table lists this clonotype with a few counts. V gene TRBV12-3 or TRBV12-4 combines with J gene TRBJ1-2, with D perhaps TRBD1 (6 bases). V lost 5 bases to trimming and J lost 3 bases, with 10 bases between them. This CDR3 spans 13 amino acids. The CDR3 sequence is CASSPTGHYGYTF. The CDR3 nucleotides read TGTGCCAGCAGTCCGACAGGCCACTATGGCTACACCTTC.

The chain combines TRBV5-1 with TRBJ2-3, with 9 bases lining up with TRBD1. Germline trimming cut 2 bases from V and 1 base from J; bases unmatched to any gene: 8. This CDR3 is built from 17 residues. From germline, CDR1 is SGHRS and CDR2 YFSETQ. The CDR3 nucleotides are TGCGCCAGCAGCTTACAGCCGGGACAGGGACGCACAGATACGCAGTATTTT. As protein: CASSLQPGQGRTDTQYF.

This chain uses TRBV15 with TRBJ2-1; 12 nucleotides match TRBD1. With 3 bases clipped from V and 8 bases from J, the junction kept 5 bases outside the gene matches. Germline assignment: CDR1 LNHNV and CDR2 YYDKDF (reference sequence). The CDR3 has 15 amino acids. The CDR3 reads CATSRTGTGGHEQFF. In nucleotides, the CDR3 is TGTGCCACCAGCAGGACCGGGACAGGGGGCCATGAGCAGTTCTTC.

In the case of this clonotype: One junction end does not reproduce the germline sequence, and a read error may be involved. The rearrangement links TRBV7-2 to TRBJ2-7; no reliable D call. The germline V gene has CDR1 SGHTA and CDR2 FQGNSA. The CDR3 has 15 residues. DNA of the CDR3: TGTGCCAGCGGCTTAGGTCGCTCGAGCTCCTACGAGCAGTACTTC. Its protein is CASGLGRSSSYEQYF.

Regarding this clonotype: The germline gene is not matched at one end of the junction; a read error may be the cause. The V call is TRBV28, the J call TRBJ2-5; no clear D gene. The CDR3 is 15 residues long. Germline CDR1 MDHEN, CDR2 SYDVKM. The CDR3 sequence is CANSQPGPPTETQYF. CDR3 bases: TGTGCCAACAGTCAGCCGGGCCCCCCGACAGAGACCCAGTACTTC.

The DNA of the CDR3 is TGTGCCAGCAGTCCTAACGCAGGGTGGGGAGAGACCCAGTACTTC. It translates to CASSPNAGWGETQYF. V usage is TRBV12-3 or TRBV12-4 and J usage is TRBJ2-5; D possibly corresponds to TRBD1 (5 bases). The CDR3 covers 15 residues. V gave up 5 bases and J gave up 4 bases, with 17 bases separating them.

The V and J genes are TRBV5-6 and TRBJ1-5; maybe TRBD1 (5 bases). The CDR3 has 14 amino acids. The V gene's germline CDR1 is SGHDT and CDR2 YYEEEE. Deletions cut 0 bases from V and 5 bases from J, with 9 bases between. DNA of the CDR3: TGTGCCAGCAGCTTGGGGGGGGAGGATCAGCCCCAGCATTTT. Protein product: CASSLGGEDQPQHF.

The rearrangement uses TRBV21-1 and TRBJ2-3. TRBV21-1 is a known pseudogene. The CDR3 is made up of 16 amino acids. The CDR3 DNA reads TGTGCCAGCAGCAAAACGGAGCCAGAGACCACAGATACGCAGTATTTT. Protein product: CASSKTEPETTDTQYF.

The sample holds many counts of this clonotype. V usage is TRBV5-1 and J usage is TRBJ2-7; possible D gene TRBD1, 5 bases. Looked up from germline, CDR1 is SGHRS and CDR2 is YFSETQ. This CDR3 comprises 13 residues. Trimming took off 4 bases at V and 2 bases at J, with 10 bases between the two ends. CDR3 nucleotide sequence: TGCGCCAGCAGCAGGCAGGACACCTACGAGCAGTACTTC. This codes for CASSRQDTYEQYF.

J is TRBJ2-5 and V is TRBV15; TRBD2 matches 10 bases. This CDR3 contains 17 residues. V lost 0 bases, J lost 11 bases, and 15 bases stayed unmatched. Germline-derived CDR1 and CDR2 are LNHNV and YYDKDF (reference sequence). The CDR3 DNA reads as TGTGCCACCAGCAGAGATCTTCCTAGCGGGGGTTACAATGAGCAGTACTTC. It is translated as CATSRDLPSGGYNEQYF.